These 6 T cell receptor beta chains came from one sample sequenced in a study of T cells in Graves' hyperthyroidism and ophthalmopathy. RNA transcripts gave rise to amplified TCR beta CDR3 regions. HTBI primers were used for first-round RT-PCR of the TCR CDR3. TCRdb recomputed calls from the multiplex PCR reads with MiXCR, one row per CDR3 protein. This table holds 310,000 or so distinct CDR3 sequences, approximately 15% found once. The sequencing input was blood. All receptors come from a woman aged 55-69 years with Graves' ophthalmopathy.

This clonotype was picked up many times. The V gene is TRBV20-1, the J gene TRBJ1-5; weak D call: TRBD1 (6 bases). CDR3 length: 14 amino acids. The ends were cut back, 4 bases at V and 2 bases at J, with 12 bases in the middle. The germline gives CDR1 DFQATT, CDR2 SNEGSKA (reference sequence). This chain's CDR3 is CSAKEAGGNQPQHF. As DNA, the CDR3 is TGCAGTGCTAAGGAGGCAGGGGGCAATCAGCCCCAGCATTTT.

Worth noting for this clonotype: Being one base from a much bigger clone, this may be a read error. This chain uses TRBV14 with TRBJ2-2; perhaps TRBD2 as D (6 bases). The germline V gene has CDR1 SGHDN and CDR2 FVKESK. This CDR3 region has 15 residues. In nucleotides, the CDR3 is TGTGCCAGCATGGAGGGCCCAATTAACACCGGGGGGCTGTTTTTT. Residues: CASMEGPINTGGLFF.

With respect to this clonotype: At one of its ends the junction is not consistent with the germline gene, which may arise from a read error. V and J are TRBV20-1 and TRBJ1-2; TRBD1 might be the D (6 bases). The CDR3 contains 13 residues. CDR1 is DFQATT, CDR2 SNEGSKA, per germline (reference sequence). In DNA form, the CDR3 reads TGCAGTGCTGGGGGGCAGATTAACTATGGCTACATCTTC. This sequence encodes CSAGGQINYGYIF.

This clonotype has ten or more counts. The CDR3 region has the DNA TGTGCCAGCAGTCCTACAGCCAGCTCTACTAGCGGGAGGGCCGACGAGCAGTACTTC. Protein product: CASSPTASSTSGRADEQYF. The chain links TRBV28 to TRBJ2-7; TRBD2 aligns across 13 bases. J gave up 5 bases and V 5 bases, and 18 bases lay outside the gene matches. The CDR3 is 19 amino acids. The germline CDR1 and CDR2 sequences are MDHEN and SYDVKM.

To note about this clonotype: A single base separates this from a much larger clone, so it may be a read error. The chain has TRBV28 and TRBJ2-7; 9 nucleotides agree with TRBD2. The CDR3 runs 15 residues. Germline V CDR1 and CDR2: MDHEN, SYDVKM. Here the CDR3 DNA reads TGTGCCGGCAGTCTAGCGGGATCACCGCTTTACGAGCAGTACTTC. Amino acid sequence: CAGSLAGSPLYEQYF.

The rearrangement links TRBV4-3 to TRBJ2-6; TRBD1 or TRBD2 may be the D gene (5 bases each). Germline V CDR1 and CDR2: LGHNA, YSLEER. The CDR3 contains 15 residues. Trimming stripped 4 bases from V and 4 bases from J, with 11 bases between. The CDR3 loop reads CASSRRGEGANVLTF. CDR3 sequence (DNA): TGCGCCAGCAGCCGAAGAGGGGAAGGGGCCAACGTCCTGACTTTC.